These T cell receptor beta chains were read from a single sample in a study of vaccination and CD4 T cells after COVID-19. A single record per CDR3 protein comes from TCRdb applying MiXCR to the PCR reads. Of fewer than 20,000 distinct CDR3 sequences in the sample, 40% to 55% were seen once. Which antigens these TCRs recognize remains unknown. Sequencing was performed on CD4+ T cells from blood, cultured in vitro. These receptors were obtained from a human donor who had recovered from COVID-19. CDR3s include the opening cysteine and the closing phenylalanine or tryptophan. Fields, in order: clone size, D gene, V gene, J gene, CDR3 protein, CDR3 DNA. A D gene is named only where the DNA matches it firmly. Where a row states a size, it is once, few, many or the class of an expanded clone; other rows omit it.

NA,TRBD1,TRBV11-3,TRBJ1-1,CASSVSQGANTEAFF,TGTGCCAGCAGCGTATCGCAGGGGGCGAACACTGAAGCTTTCTTT
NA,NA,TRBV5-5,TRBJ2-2,CASSFRGSGELFF,TGCGCCAGCAGCTTCAGGGGATCCGGGGAGCTGTTTTTT
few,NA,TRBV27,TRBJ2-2,CASSLRGGINTGELFF,TGTGCCAGCAGTTTAAGGGGGGGGATAAACACCGGGGAGCTGTTTTTT
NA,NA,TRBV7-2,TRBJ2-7,CASSLAEGIEQYF,TGTGCCAGCAGCTTAGCGGAGGGTATCGAGCAGTACTTC
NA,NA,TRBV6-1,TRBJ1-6,CASSELDTNSPLHF,TGTGCCAGCAGTGAACTTGATACTAATTCACCCCTCCACTTT
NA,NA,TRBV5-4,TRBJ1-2,CASSLVGTNYGYTF,TGTGCCAGCAGCTTGGTAGGCACCAACTATGGCTACACCTTC
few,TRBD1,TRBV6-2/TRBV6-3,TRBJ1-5,CASSYPGTDNQPQHF,TGTGCCAGCAGTTACCCCGGGACAGACAATCAGCCCCAGCATTTT
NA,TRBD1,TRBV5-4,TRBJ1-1,CASSLEDGRGRAFF,TGTGCCAGCAGCTTGGAAGATGGTAGGGGGCGAGCTTTCTTT
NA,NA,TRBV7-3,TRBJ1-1,CASSLTQNTEAFF,TGTGCCAGCAGCCTAACTCAGAACACTGAAGCTTTCTTT
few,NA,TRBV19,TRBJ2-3,CASSVGADTDTQYF,TGTGCCAGTAGTGTTGGGGCAGACACAGATACGCAGTATTTT
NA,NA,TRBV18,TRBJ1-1,CASSPDQITEAFF,TGTGCCAGCTCACCAGACCAGATCACTGAAGCTTTCTTT
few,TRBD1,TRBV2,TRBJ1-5,CASSPQGGGQPQHF,TGTGCCAGCAGTCCCCAGGGGGGTGGTCAGCCCCAGCATTTT
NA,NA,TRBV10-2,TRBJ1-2,CASSPGGYGYTF,TGCGCCAGCAGTCCCGGGGGCTATGGCTACACCTTC
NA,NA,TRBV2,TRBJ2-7,CATSLGDGEQYF,TGTGCCACTTCCCTAGGGGATGGGGAGCAGTACTTC
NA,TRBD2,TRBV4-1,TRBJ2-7,CASSQGVAGVFEQYF,TGCGCCAGCAGCCAAGGGGTAGCGGGAGTTTTCGAGCAGTACTTC
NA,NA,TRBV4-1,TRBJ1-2,CASSQDRGNNYGYTF,TGCGCCAGCAGCCAAGACCGTGGGAATAACTATGGCTACACCTTC
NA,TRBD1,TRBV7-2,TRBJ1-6,CASSLKGGEGSPLHF,TGTGCCAGCAGCTTAAAAGGGGGCGAAGGATCACCCCTCCACTTT
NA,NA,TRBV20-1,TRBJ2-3,CSARDPGGSTDTQYF,TGCAGTGCTAGAGATCCCGGGGGAAGCACAGATACGCAGTATTTT
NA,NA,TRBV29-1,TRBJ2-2,CSVERRAGELFF,TGCAGCGTTGAAAGGCGCGCCGGGGAGCTGTTTTTT
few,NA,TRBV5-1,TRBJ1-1,CASRFNSNTEAFF,TGCGCCAGCAGATTCAATTCTAACACTGAAGCTTTCTTT
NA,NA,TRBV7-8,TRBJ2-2,CASSLWSVNTGELFF,TGTGCCAGCAGCTTATGGTCAGTCAACACCGGGGAGCTGTTTTTT
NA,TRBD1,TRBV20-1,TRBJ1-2,CSAGDRGGGYTF,TGCAGTGCTGGAGACAGGGGTGGCGGCTACACCTTC
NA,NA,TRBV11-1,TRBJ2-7,CASGGGNSYEQYF,TGTGCCTCCGGCGGAGGTAACTCCTACGAGCAGTACTTC
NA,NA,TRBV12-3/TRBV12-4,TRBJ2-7,CASSFGAGSVTEQYF,NA
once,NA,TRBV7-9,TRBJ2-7,CASSSQVSTSYEQYF,TGTGCCAGCAGCTCACAGGTTTCCACCTCCTACGAGCAGTACTTC
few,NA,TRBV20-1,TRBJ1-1,CSARVWGVNTEAFF,TGCAGTGCTAGAGTATGGGGGGTAAACACTGAAGCTTTCTTT
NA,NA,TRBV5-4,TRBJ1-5,CASRFRKGNQPQHF,TGTGCCAGCAGGTTCCGCAAAGGCAATCAGCCCCAGCATTTT
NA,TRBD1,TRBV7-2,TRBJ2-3,CASSSRTGGTDTQYF,TGTGCCAGCAGCTCGCGGACAGGGGGTACAGATACGCAGTATTTT
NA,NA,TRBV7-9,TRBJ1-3,CASSLQGPSGNTIYF,TGTGCCAGCAGCCTCCAGGGCCCCTCTGGAAACACCATATATTTT
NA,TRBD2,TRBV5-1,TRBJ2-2,CASSPRLAGVNTGELFF,TGCGCCAGCAGCCCGCGGCTAGCGGGGGTAAACACCGGGGAGCTGTTTTTT
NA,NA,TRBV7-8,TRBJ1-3,CASSPQGRGGYTIYF,TGTGCCAGCAGCCCCCAGGGTCGGGGAGGATACACCATATATTTT
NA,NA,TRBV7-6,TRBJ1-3,CASSLRTAPGNTIYF,TGTGCCAGCAGCCTTCGGACGGCGCCTGGAAACACCATATATTTT
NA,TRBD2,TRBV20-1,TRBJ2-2,CSALRLAGVRSGELFF,TGCAGTGCTTTAAGACTAGCGGGTGTCCGGTCCGGGGAGCTGTTTTTT
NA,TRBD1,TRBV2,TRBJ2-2,CATMEGQANTGELFF,TGTGCCACGATGGAGGGACAGGCGAACACCGGGGAGCTGTTTTTT
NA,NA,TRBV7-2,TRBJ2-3,CASSPQGPGDTQYF,TGTGCCAGCAGCCCCCAGGGACCGGGAGATACGCAGTATTTT